One sample yielded the 4 T cell receptor beta chains listed below, sequenced in a study of blood T cell repertoires in COVID-19. Produced via immunoSEQ multiplex PCR; TCRdb's table is partial and in-frame only. The sample records some 700,000 clones, more than 80% being singletons. The material sequenced was peripheral blood. These receptor sequences come from a woman under 30 with acute or convalescent COVID-19.

In its sample, this clone was seen a few times. This sequence joins TRBV6-2 or TRBV6-3 and TRBJ2-1; TRBD2 might be the D (6 bases). The CDR3 loop spans 13 amino acids. The germline V gene has CDR1 MNHEY and CDR2 SVGEGT. The V gene lost 2 bases and the J gene lost 8 bases, with 10 bases spanning the gap. The CDR3 DNA sequence: TGTGCCAGCAGTTACAGGGAGGTGGATGAGCAGTTCTTC. Translating gives CASSYREVDEQFF.

The V and J genes are TRBV12-3 or TRBV12-4 and TRBJ1-1, with D possibly matching TRBD1 (6 bases). The V end lost 5 bases, the J end lost 6 bases, and 13 bases lay between the germline ends. This CDR3 spans 13 amino acids. DNA of the CDR3: TGTGCCAGCAGTCATTCACAGGGCTCTGAAGCTTTCTTT. Its translation is CASSHSQGSEAFF.

V usage is TRBV2 and J usage is TRBJ2-7, with 8 positions matching TRBD1. Germline CDR1 reads SNHLY; CDR2 reads FYNNEI. The CDR3 extends over 13 amino acids. V shed 6 bases and J 3 bases; nucleotides not matched to a gene: 4. In DNA, the CDR3 is TGTGCCAGCAGAGACAGGGGACTCTACGAGCAGTACTTC. Protein sequence: CASRDRGLYEQYF.

The chain links TRBV27 to TRBJ1-5, with D possibly being TRBD1 (5 bases). The V end lost 2 bases, the J end lost 4 bases, and 9 bases lay between the germline ends. Germline loops: CDR1 MNHEY, CDR2 SMNVEV (reference sequence). CDR3 length: 14 residues. The CDR3 bases are TGTGCCAGCAGTTTACACGGGGGAAATCAGCCCCAGCATTTT. It is translated as CASSLHGGNQPQHF.